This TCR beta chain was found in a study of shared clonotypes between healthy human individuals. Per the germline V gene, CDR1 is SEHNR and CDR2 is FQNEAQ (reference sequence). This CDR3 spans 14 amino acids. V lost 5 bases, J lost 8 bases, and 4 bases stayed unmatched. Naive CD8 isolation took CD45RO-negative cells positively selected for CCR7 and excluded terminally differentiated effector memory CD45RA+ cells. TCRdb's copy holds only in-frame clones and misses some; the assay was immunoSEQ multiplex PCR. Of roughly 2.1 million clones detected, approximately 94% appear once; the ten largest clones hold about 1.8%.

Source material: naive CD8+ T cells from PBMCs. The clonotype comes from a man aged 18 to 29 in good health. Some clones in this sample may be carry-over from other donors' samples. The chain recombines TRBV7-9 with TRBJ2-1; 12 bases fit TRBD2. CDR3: CASSTRLAGDEQFF. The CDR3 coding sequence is TGTGCCAGCAGCACCCGACTAGCGGGAGATGAGCAGTTCTTC.